This T cell receptor beta chain appears in the sequencing data of a study of regulatory T cells in long-lasting Graves disease. Relying on iRepertoire HTBI primers and Arm-PCR of CDR3 regions, the team built TCR beta libraries. TCRdb redid the calling of the multiplex PCR reads with MiXCR, one entry per CDR3 protein. The table lists 400,000 to 500,000 distinct CDR3 sequences, roughly 15% of them singletons. The CDR3 consists of 15 residues. Germline V gene data show CDR1 as KGHSH and CDR2 as LQKENI. Findings of the study overall: Patients with persistent disease showed a bias toward TRBV28, TRBJ1-2 and TRBJ2-5.

Time point here: newly diagnosed GD, antithyroid drugs for less than 3 months. The TCR library was made from RNA that had been extracted from PBMCs in TRIzol. Regarding this clonotype: What it recognizes is unknown.

The sample was also reused in another study, on T cells in Graves' hyperthyroidism and ophthalmopathy. That publication notes: Patients were excluded because of uncontrolled infection, other autoimmune disease, pregnancy or lactation. Using the HTBI primer set, a first-round RT-PCR was run on the TCR CDR3. Most expanded thyroid clonotypes above 0.001 recurred in blood.

The specimen comprised peripheral blood mononuclear cells (PBMCs), sampled at new diagnosis, from a patient treated with antithyroid drugs. The receptor comes from a woman between 18 and 29 years old with Graves disease. The chain combines TRBV18 with TRBJ2-1; possible D gene TRBD2, 6 bases. TRBJ2-5 explains the end of the DNA better; the J call may be wrong. The DNA for the CDR3 is TGTGCCAGCTCACCAACACAGGAGGGCCAAGAGACCCAGTACTTC. Amino acid sequence: CASSPTQEGQETQYF.